The T cell receptor beta chain under discussion was sequenced for a study of radiotherapy plus CTLA-4 blockade in lung cancer. Overall study results and limits: In blood, after radiotherapy plus ipilimumab, tumor-derived TCR clones expanded.

Note on this clone: Its target is unknown.

This table comes from immunoSEQ multiplex PCR, and its TCRdb copy is limited to in-frame clones, with some not included. The table includes tens of thousands of clones, roughly 81% detected once. Germline CDR1 and CDR2: SGHNT and YENEEA. The trim removed 2 bases at V and 4 bases at J, leaving 5 bases unmatched. The CDR3 sequence is 15 residues long. Focal radiation was given together with CTLA-4 blockade (ipilimumab) to patients with chemo-refractory metastatic non-small-cell lung cancer. The sequencing here drew on peripheral blood, taken from a patient treated with radiotherapy plus ipilimumab. The rearrangement uses TRBV11-3 and TRBJ2-1, with 7 nucleotides matching TRBD1. The source is a human donor with non-small cell lung cancer whose response to radiotherapy plus ipilimumab could not be evaluated. CDR3 bases: TGTGCCAGCAGCTTAACCGGGACAGTTTACAATGAGCAGTTCTTC. It encodes CASSLTGTVYNEQFF.